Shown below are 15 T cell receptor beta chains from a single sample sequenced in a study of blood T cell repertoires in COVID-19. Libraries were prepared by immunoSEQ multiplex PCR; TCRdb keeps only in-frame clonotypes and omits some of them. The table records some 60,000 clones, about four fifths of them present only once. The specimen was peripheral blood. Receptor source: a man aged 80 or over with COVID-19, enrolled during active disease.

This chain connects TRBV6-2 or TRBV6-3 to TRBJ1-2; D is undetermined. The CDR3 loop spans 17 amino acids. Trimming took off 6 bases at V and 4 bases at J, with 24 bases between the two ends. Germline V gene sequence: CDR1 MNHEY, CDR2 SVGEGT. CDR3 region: CASSQYYTPQGGYGYTF. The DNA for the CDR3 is TGTGCCAGCAGCCAGTATTATACCCCACAAGGAGGCTATGGCTACACCTTC.

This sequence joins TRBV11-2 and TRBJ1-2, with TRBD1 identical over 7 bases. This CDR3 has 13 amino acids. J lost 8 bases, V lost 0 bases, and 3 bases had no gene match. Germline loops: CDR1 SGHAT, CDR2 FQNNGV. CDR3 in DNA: TGTGCCAGCAGCTTAGAGGAGGGACAGGGCTACACCTTC. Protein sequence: CASSLEEGQGYTF.

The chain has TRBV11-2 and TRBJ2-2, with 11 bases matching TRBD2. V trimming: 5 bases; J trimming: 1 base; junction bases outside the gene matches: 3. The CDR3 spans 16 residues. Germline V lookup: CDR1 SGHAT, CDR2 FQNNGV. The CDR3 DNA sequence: TGTGCCAGCAGCATCGGACTAGCGGGGAACACCGGGGAGCTGTTTTTT. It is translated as CASSIGLAGNTGELFF.

The CDR3 loop is CASSPTQMGGVGNTIYF. CDR3 DNA sequence: TGTGCCAGCTCACCAACGCAAATGGGAGGGGTTGGAAACACCATATATTTT. The chain couples TRBV18 to TRBJ1-3; D perhaps matches TRBD1 (5 bases). Per the germline V gene, CDR1 is KGHSH and CDR2 is LQKENI. The V end lost 2 bases, the J end lost 3 bases, and 17 bases lay between the germline ends. The CDR3 consists of 17 residues.

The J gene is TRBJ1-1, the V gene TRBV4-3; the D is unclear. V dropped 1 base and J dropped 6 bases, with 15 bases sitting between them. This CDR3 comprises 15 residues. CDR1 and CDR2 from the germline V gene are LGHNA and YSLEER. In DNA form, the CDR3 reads TGCGCCAGCAGCCAAGCTCTTTCTCCCCGCGCTGAAGCTTTCTTT. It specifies CASSQALSPRAEAFF.

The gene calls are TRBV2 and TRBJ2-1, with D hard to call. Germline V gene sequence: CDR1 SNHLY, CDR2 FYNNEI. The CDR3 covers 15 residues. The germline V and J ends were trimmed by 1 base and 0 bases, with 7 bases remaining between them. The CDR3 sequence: CASSEGGSSYNEQFF. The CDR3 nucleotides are TGTGCCAGCAGTGAAGGAGGTAGCTCCTACAATGAGCAGTTCTTC.

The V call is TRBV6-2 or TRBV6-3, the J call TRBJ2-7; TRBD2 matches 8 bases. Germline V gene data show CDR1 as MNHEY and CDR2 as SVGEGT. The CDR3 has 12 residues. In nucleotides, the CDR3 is TGTGCCAGCAGTTACACCACCGGGACTAGTGCGGTC. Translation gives CASSYTTGTSAV.

This chain's CDR3 is CASSQSITGSGNTEAFF. The CDR3 DNA is TGCGCCAGCAGCCAATCTATAACAGGGTCAGGTAACACTGAAGCTTTCTTT. The chain links TRBV5-1 to TRBJ1-1; a possible D gene is TRBD1 (6 bases). Germline CDR1 reads SGHRS; CDR2 reads YFSETQ. V was shortened by 4 bases and J by 2 bases, with 21 bases between the two germline ends. This CDR3 has 17 residues.

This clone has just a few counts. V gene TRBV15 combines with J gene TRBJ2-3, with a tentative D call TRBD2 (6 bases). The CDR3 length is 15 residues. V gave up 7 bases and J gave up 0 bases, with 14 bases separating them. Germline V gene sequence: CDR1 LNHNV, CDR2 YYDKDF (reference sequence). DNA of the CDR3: TGTGCCACCAACCTGGGGACTGCTAGCACAGATACGCAGTATTTT. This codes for CATNLGTASTDTQYF.

The CDR3 region is CASRRQGNTEAFF. The CDR3 DNA follows: TGTGCCAGCAGACGTCAGGGGAACACTGAAGCTTTCTTT. The V gene is TRBV7-9, the J gene TRBJ1-1; a weak D match, TRBD1 (5 bases). There are 13 residues in the CDR3. Germline V gives CDR1 SEHNR, CDR2 FQNEAQ (reference sequence). V shed 6 bases and J shed 1 base, with 9 bases lying between them.

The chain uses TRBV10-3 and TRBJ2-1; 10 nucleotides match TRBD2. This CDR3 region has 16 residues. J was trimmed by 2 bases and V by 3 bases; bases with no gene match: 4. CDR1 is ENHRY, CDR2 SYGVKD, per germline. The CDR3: CAISDGSGGAYNEQFF. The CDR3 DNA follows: TGTGCCATCAGTGATGGCAGCGGGGGGGCCTACAATGAGCAGTTCTTC.

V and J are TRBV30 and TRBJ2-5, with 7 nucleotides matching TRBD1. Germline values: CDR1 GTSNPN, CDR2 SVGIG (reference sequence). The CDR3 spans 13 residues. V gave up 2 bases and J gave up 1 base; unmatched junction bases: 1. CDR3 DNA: TGTGCCTGGAGTTGGGACAGCCAAGAGACCCAGTACTTC. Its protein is CAWSWDSQETQYF. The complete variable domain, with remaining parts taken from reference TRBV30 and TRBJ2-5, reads SQTIHQWPATLVQPVGSPLSLECTVEGTSNPNLYWYRQAAGRGLQLLFYSVGIGQISSEVPQNLSASRPQDRQFILSSKKLLLSDSGFYLCAWSWDSQETQYFGPGTRLLVL.

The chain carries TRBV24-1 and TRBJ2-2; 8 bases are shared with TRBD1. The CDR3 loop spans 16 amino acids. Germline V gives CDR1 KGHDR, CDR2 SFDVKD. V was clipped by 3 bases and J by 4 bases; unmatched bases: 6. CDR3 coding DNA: TGTGCCACCAGTGATGCGACAGGGGAGAGCACCGGGGAGCTGTTTTTT. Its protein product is CATSDATGESTGELFF.

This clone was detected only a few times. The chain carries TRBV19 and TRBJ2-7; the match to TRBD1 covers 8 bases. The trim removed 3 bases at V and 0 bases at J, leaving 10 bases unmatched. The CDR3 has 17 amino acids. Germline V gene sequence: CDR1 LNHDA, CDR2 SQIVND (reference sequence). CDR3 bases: TGTGCCAGTAGTATCCCCGGGACAGGCGGTCTCTCCTACGAGCAGTACGTC. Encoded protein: CASSIPGTGGLSYEQYV.

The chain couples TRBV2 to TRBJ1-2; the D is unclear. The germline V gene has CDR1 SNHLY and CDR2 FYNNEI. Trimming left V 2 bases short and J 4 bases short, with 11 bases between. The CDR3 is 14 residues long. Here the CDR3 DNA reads TGTGCCAGCAGTGAAAAGGAGGGAGGCTATGGCTACACCTTC. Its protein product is CASSEKEGGYGYTF.